This T cell receptor (beta chain) was recorded in a study of cytotoxic CD8 clonotypes in ibrutinib-treated CLL. About the study: Overall, about 25 responses were partial and 2 complete; following median 68 months, 14 patients stayed remitted and about twelve progressed. Study results and limitations: Clonality increased with ibrutinib response but returned toward baseline at progression. Baseline values of clonality outstripped age-matched healthy donors and followed circulating CD8+ T-cell counts.

Comment on this clone: Its antigen is unknown.

Germline values: CDR1 SGHNT, CDR2 YYREEE (reference sequence). This CDR3 contains 15 residues. Between the trimmed V and J ends, which lost 4 bases and 6 bases, there was a span of 19 bases. Profiling relied on immunoSEQ multiplex PCR, and the TCRdb table lists in-frame clones only, not all of them. Of 150,000 to 200,000 clones in the sample, roughly four fifths are singletons; the top ten hold roughly 2%. Extraction of roughly 2 micrograms of genomic DNA from cryopreserved PBMCs supplied material for TCR beta libraries. This sequence was found in a human donor with chronic lymphocytic leukemia. This sequence joins TRBV5-4 and TRBJ1-1; no clear D gene. The starting material was PBMCs, obtained after 12 months of ibrutinib treatment. The CDR3 DNA follows: TGTGCCAGCAGCCTTAGGGAGGCGGCCACGGCTGAAGCTTTCTTT. It specifies CASSLREAATAEAFF.